This TCR beta chain came from a study of tumor-infiltrating lymphocytes in primary liver carcinoma. Study-level information: With diameters of roughly 4 to 11 cm, tumors were stage T1-T3 N0M0.

Starting from 500 ng of total RNA, TCR beta cDNA was produced with a primer in the constant region. What produced the TCR beta libraries was three nested multiplex PCR rounds using slightly modified ARM-PCR. Researchers ran the first two PCR rounds for 10 cycles each with TRBV1-TRBV30 forward primers and a C-beta reverse primer. TCRdb analysed the multiplex PCR reads with MiXCR anew, one entry per CDR3 protein. This sample has about 350,000 distinct CDR3 sequences, with roughly two thirds found just once. Blood RNA came from unsorted whole blood; germline DNA was also extracted. Germline CDR1 SEHNR, CDR2 FQNEAQ (reference sequence). J gave up 4 bases and V 6 bases, and 17 bases lay outside the gene matches. The CDR3 covers 18 residues.

The clonotype originates from a man aged 35-49 years with primary liver carcinoma and hepatitis B virus infection. The chain joins TRBV7-9 to TRBJ1-4; 7 bases align to TRBD1. The sample taken for sequencing was peripheral blood. Written as DNA, the CDR3 is TGTGCCAGCAGTGGATTAGGGGGCGATTTAACCGTTAATGAAAAACTGTTTTTT. It yields the protein CASSGLGGDLTVNEKLFF.